This T cell receptor beta chain was identified during a study of T cell repertoires in cytomegalovirus infection (dated by TCRdb to about 2019). With respect to the entire study: Alongside well-studied HLA-B-restricted epitopes, the peptide stimulations were aimed at recently identified HLA-C-restricted CMV epitopes, whose presentation resists viral immunomodulation. Donor HLA type was relevant to the analysis, because carriage of CMV infection together with the matching HLA type was indicated by public TCR beta signatures. General conclusions and limits of the study: In both this cohort and an independent roughly 350-donor cohort, the cumulative frequency of public TCR beta family members distinguished carriers of CMV infection plus the relevant HLA type. The ex vivo response was dominated by HLA-C-restricted CMV-specific TCR beta clonotypes, which also provided the single most frequent clonotype in two of eight donors.

Sequencing instrument: Illumina HiSeq 1500. TCRdb's own reprocessing of the public reads used fastp at Q25 and MiXCR and kept productive beta chains. Entries that share a CDR3 protein sequence are merged under the most common genes and DNA. The sample yields more than 85,000 distinct CDR3 sequences; approximately 28% were counted once. The ten top clones hold approximately 78% of the sample. Including cysteine and phenylalanine, the CDR3 has 17 amino acids. Just CDR3 DNA is preserved here, 51 bases in frame from base 1. CDR1 and CDR2, looked up from the germline V gene (reference sequence), are MNHNY and SVGAGI. The germline ends are 19 bases apart after V is trimmed by 0 bases and J by 5 bases. The treatment or condition label on this specimen signifies: in vitro stimulation with specific CMV peptide epitopes to enrich CMV-specific T cells. As for this clonotype: The antigen it recognizes is unknown. It has no much larger one-base neighbor in the sample; base qualities were not kept.

This material consisted of CD8+ T cells from cultured PBMCs, taken from culture after CMV antigen stimulation. Recombination joined TRBV6-6 with TRBJ2-5; TRBD2 is a weak D gene call, 5 bases matching. The clonotype originates from a human donor in good health (CMV status not recorded). Some clones in this sample may be carry-over from other donors' samples. The encoded CDR3 is CASSYSRAPGGWETQYF. The DNA sequence is TGTGCCAGCAGTTACTCGAGGGCCCCCGGTGGCTGGGAGACCCAGTACTTC.